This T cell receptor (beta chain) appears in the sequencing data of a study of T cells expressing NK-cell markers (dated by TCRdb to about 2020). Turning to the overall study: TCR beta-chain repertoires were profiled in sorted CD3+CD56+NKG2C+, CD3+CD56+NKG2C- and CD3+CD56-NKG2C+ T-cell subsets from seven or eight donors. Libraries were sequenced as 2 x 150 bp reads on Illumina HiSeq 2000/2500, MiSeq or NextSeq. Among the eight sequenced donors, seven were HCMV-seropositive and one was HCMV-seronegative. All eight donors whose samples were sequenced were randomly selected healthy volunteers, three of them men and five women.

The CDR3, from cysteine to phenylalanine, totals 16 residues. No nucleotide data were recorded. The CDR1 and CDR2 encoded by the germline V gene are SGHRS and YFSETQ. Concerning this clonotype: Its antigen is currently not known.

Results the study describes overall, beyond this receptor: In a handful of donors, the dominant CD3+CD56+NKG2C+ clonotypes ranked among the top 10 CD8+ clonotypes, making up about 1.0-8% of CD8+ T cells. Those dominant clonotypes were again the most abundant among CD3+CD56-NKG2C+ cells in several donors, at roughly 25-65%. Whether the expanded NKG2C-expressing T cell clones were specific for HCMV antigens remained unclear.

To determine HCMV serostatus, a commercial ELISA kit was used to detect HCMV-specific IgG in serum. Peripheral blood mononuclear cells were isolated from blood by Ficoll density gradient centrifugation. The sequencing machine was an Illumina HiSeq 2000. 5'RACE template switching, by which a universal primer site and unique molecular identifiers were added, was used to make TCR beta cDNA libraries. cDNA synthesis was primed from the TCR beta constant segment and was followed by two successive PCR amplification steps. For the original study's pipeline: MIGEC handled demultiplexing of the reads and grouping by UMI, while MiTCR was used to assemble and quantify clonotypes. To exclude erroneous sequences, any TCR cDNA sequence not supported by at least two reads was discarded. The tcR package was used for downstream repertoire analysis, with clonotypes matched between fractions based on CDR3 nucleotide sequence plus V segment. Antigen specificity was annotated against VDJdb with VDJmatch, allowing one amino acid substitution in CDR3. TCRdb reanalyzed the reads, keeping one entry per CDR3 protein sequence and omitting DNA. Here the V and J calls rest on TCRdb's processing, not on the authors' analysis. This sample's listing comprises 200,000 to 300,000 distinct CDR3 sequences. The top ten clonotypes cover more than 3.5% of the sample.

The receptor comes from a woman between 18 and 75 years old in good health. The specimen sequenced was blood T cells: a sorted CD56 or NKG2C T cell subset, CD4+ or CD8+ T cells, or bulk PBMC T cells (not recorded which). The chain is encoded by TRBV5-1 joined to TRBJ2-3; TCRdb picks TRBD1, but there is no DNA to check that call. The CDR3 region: CASSLMWAGTTDTQYF.